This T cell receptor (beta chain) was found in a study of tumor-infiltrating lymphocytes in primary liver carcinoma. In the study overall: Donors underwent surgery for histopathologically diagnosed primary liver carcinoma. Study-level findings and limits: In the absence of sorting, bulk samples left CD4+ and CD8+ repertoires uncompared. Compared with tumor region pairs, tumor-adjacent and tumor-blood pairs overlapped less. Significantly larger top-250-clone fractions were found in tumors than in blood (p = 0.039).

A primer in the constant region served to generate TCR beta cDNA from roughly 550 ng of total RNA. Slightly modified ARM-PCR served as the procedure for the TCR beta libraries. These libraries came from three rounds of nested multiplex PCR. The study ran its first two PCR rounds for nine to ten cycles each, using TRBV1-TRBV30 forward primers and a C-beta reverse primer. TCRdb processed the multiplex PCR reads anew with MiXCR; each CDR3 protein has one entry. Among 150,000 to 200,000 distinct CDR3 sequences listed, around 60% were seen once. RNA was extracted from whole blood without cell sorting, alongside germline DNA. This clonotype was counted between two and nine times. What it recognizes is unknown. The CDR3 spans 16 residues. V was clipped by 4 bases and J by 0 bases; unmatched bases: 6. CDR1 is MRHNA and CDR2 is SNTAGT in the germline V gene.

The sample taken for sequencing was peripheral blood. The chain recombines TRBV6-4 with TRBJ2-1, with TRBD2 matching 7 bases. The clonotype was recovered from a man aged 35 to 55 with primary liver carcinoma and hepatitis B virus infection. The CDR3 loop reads CASSVGGGGSYNEQFF. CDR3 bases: TGTGCCAGCAGTGTCGGCGGCGGGGGCTCCTACAATGAGCAGTTCTTC.